Listed here are 9 T cell receptor beta chains from one sample, sequenced in a study of cytomegalovirus exposure and HLA in healthy donors. Profiled with immunoSEQ multiplex PCR; TCRdb holds only in-frame clones, not every one. The profile shows 180,000 or so clones, roughly 84% of them singletons. The specimen sequenced was PBMCs. The origin of the receptors is a young woman in good health and CMV-seropositive.

The chain combines TRBV4-2 with TRBJ2-2; maybe TRBD2 (6 bases). Germline lookup yields CDR1 LGHNA and CDR2 YNFKEQ. The CDR3 is 15 amino acids. Between the trimmed V and J ends, which lost 8 bases and 3 bases, there was a span of 16 bases. CDR3 loop: CASSTSGLYTGELFF. The CDR3 DNA sequence: TGTGCCAGCTCAACTTCGGGACTTTACACCGGGGAGCTGTTTTTT.

Note on this clone: At one of its ends the junction is not consistent with the germline gene, which may arise from a read error. This chain uses TRBV11-2 with TRBJ2-1, with 9 bases lining up with TRBD2. Germline V gene lookup returns CDR1 SGHAT and CDR2 FQNNGV. This CDR3 comprises 15 residues. The CDR3 sequence: CASRLAGADYNEQFF. CDR3 sequence (DNA): TGTGCCAGCAGATTAGCGGGAGCAGACTACAATGAGCAGTTCTTC.

The CDR3 nucleotides read TGTGCCAGTACTGGACAGGGGCGGTTACAGCCCCAGCATTTT. Translated, it gives CASTGQGRLQPQHF. The chain has TRBV19 and TRBJ1-5; 9 nucleotides line up with TRBD1. Germline lookup yields CDR1 LNHDA and CDR2 SQIVND (reference sequence). The CDR3 is made up of 14 amino acids. V shed 7 bases and J 7 bases; nucleotides not matched to a gene: 8. Supplemented by reference TRBV19 and TRBJ1-5, the full variable domain reads DGGITQSPKYLFRKEGQNVTLSCEQNLNHDAMYWYRQDPGQGLRLIYYSQIVNDFQKGDIAEGYSVSREKKESFPLTVTSAQKNPTAFYLCASTGQGRLQPQHFGDGTRLSIL.

The rearrangement joins TRBV30 to TRBJ2-7; 7 bases map to TRBD2. J was trimmed by 5 bases and V by 0 bases; bases with no gene match: 10. CDR1 and CDR2 from the germline V gene are GTSNPN and SVGIG (reference sequence). The CDR3 contains 15 residues. The CDR3, as DNA: TGTGCCTGGAGTGTAGGGGAGGGAGTAATAGACGAGCAGTACTTC. Amino acids: CAWSVGEGVIDEQYF.

J is TRBJ1-1 and V is TRBV20-1, with TRBD1 identical over 7 bases. There are 9 residues in the CDR3. CDR1 is DFQATT, CDR2 SNEGSKA, per germline (reference sequence). The CDR3 protein is CSEQGEAFF. For the CDR3, the DNA is TGCAGCGAACAGGGGGAAGCTTTCTTT.

CDR3 region: CASSLEGRGGNTIYF. CDR3 DNA: TGTGCCAGCAGCTTAGAAGGCAGGGGAGGAAACACCATATATTTT. V is TRBV7-9 and J is TRBJ1-3; D possibly corresponds to TRBD1 (6 bases). The CDR3 is made up of 15 amino acids. Germline V gene data show CDR1 as SEHNR and CDR2 as FQNEAQ (reference sequence). V was clipped by 1 base and J by 4 bases, with 11 bases between them.

J is TRBJ2-1 and V is TRBV20-1; 9 nucleotides agree with TRBD2. This CDR3 comprises 11 residues. The germline V gene encodes CDR1 DFQATT and CDR2 SNEGSKA (reference sequence). CDR3 loop: CSLSGSHEQFF. DNA for the CDR3: TGCAGCCTTAGCGGGAGTCATGAGCAGTTCTTC.

This chain uses TRBV7-2 with TRBJ2-1, with D possibly being TRBD2 (5 bases). Germline V gene lookup returns CDR1 SGHTA and CDR2 FQGNSA. The V end lost 1 base, the J end lost 5 bases, and 9 bases lay between the germline ends. The CDR3 sequence is 14 residues long. DNA for the CDR3: TGTGCCAGCAGCTTAGTAGCGCTTGACAATGAGCAGTTCTTC. This codes for CASSLVALDNEQFF.

Turning to this clone: At the DNA level, this CDR3 is encoded by other sequences in the same sample as well. The J gene is TRBJ2-2, the V gene TRBV5-6; TRBD2 matches 8 bases. Per the germline V gene, CDR1 is SGHDT and CDR2 is YYEEEE. The CDR3 extends over 15 amino acids. The trim removed 1 base at V and 6 bases at J, leaving 5 bases unmatched. The CDR3 DNA is TGTGCCAGCAGCTTGACTAGCGGAGGCCCCGGGGAGCTGTTTTTT. It specifies CASSLTSGGPGELFF.